The T cell receptor (beta chain) under discussion was sequenced for a study of T cell responses to AZD1222 COVID-19 vaccine. In the study overall: Second-dose groups at about 4 or about 12 weeks were pooled. Study-wide results and caveats: Without day 14 samples, only post-peak T cell repertoires were studied. Most donors were white British and more were female, and clonal diversity was possibly underestimated.

A word on this clone: The antigen is unknown.

TCRdb keeps only in-frame clones here, not all; method: immunoSEQ multiplex PCR. The sample holds more than 100,000 clones, about 85% seen once. Here the sequenced sample was peripheral blood, taken on day 0 of AZD1222 vaccination. The TCR originated in an adult in good health.

CDR3 nucleotide sequence: TGTGCCAGCAGTGAACAGGGAGTGGGCTATGGCTACACCTTC. Its translation: CASSEQGVGYGYTF. The rearrangement joins TRBV2 to TRBJ1-2, with a weak D call TRBD1 (5 bases). In germline, CDR1 is SNHLY, CDR2 FYNNEI. V was pared by 2 bases and J by 4 bases, with 11 bases between. The CDR3 loop spans 14 amino acids. Combining the CDR3 with reference TRBV2 and TRBJ1-2 gives the whole variable domain EPEVTQTPSHQVTQMGQEVILRCVPISNHLYFYWYRQILGQKVEFLVSFYNNEISEKSEIFDDQFSVERPDGSNFTLKIRSTKLEDSAMYFCASSEQGVGYGYTFGSGTRLTVV.